A selection of T cell receptor beta chains follows, all from one sample in a study of PD-L1 blockade in urothelial cancer. Data came from immunoSEQ multiplex PCR; TCRdb stores just in-frame clones and leaves some out. The sample consists of around 45,000 clones, roughly 85% of them appearing once. Here the sequenced sample was PBMCs, taken around atezolizumab (anti-PD-L1) treatment. Source of these receptors: a man between 60 and 75 years old with urothelial cancer. Both conserved end residues are part of each CDR3. The D gene is left open where the match is weak. Clone size is not always given. Where it is, it says once, few, many or a class for expanded clones.

CDR3aa	CDR3nt	abundance	v_gene	j_gene	len	d_gene
CASSYAQGYGEQYF	TGTGCCAGCAGTTACGCCCAGGGCTATGGAGAGCAGTACTTC	.	TRBV6-6	TRBJ2-7	14	.
CAWSVQATSNQPQHF	TGTGCCTGGAGTGTACAGGCGACAAGCAATCAGCCCCAGCATTTT	.	TRBV30	TRBJ1-5	15	.
CASSPQPGQTYEQYF	TGTGCCAGCAGCCCCCAACCGGGACAGACCTACGAGCAGTACTTC	.	TRBV6-6	TRBJ2-7	15	TRBD1
CASSGDRGGPQHF	TGTGCCAGTAGCGGGGACAGGGGAGGGCCCCAGCATTTT	.	TRBV19	TRBJ1-5	13	TRBD1
CASSEGKRWRDLGNEQFF	TGTGCCAGCAGTGAAGGAAAAAGGTGGCGGGATCTCGGGAATGAGCAGTTCTTC	.	TRBV2	TRBJ2-1	18	.
CASSPPGRGNTEAFF	TGTGCCAGCTCACCCCCCGGTCGGGGAAACACTGAAGCTTTCTTT	.	TRBV18	TRBJ1-1	15	.
CASSDDPPRAGTQYF	TGTGCCAGCAGTGACGACCCCCCGAGGGCCGGAACGCAGTATTTT	.	TRBV25-1	TRBJ2-3	15	.
CAWGAGGAINQPQHF	TGTGCCTGGGGGGCTGGGGGGGCGATCAATCAGCCCCAGCATTTT	few	TRBV30	TRBJ1-5	15	.
CASSSRLAKNIQYF	TGTGCCAGCAGCTCGCGGCTAGCCAAAAACATTCAGTACTTC	.	TRBV11-2	TRBJ2-4	14	.
CASSRSIQETQYF	TGTGCCAGCAGCAGGAGTATCCAAGAGACCCAGTACTTC	.	TRBV5-6	TRBJ2-5	13	.
CAISERDSRNTGELFF	TGTGCCATCAGTGAGAGGGACAGTAGGAACACCGGGGAGCTGTTTTTT	.	TRBV10-3	TRBJ2-2	16	TRBD1
CASSFGGWLIETQYF	TGTGCCAGCAGTTTCGGGGGGTGGTTAATAGAGACCCAGTACTTC	.	TRBV6-4	TRBJ2-5	15	TRBD2
CASSSYRGATNEKLFF	TGTGCCAGCAGCTCCTACAGGGGCGCGACTAATGAAAAACTGTTTTTT	.	TRBV7-9	TRBJ1-4	16	TRBD1
CASTPGQLNTEAFF	TGTGCCAGCACCCCGGGACAATTGAACACTGAAGCTTTCTTT	.	TRBV9	TRBJ1-1	14	.
CASSQVNLGTLDNEQFF	TGCGCCAGCAGCCAAGTTAACCTCGGGACACTCGACAATGAGCAGTTCTTC	few	TRBV4-1	TRBJ2-1	17	.
CASSINFRTGELFF	TGTGCCAGTAGTATAAATTTCCGCACCGGGGAGCTGTTTTTT	.	TRBV19	TRBJ2-2	14	.
CSVEGKQGGSEQFF	TGCAGCGTTGAAGGTAAACAGGGAGGGAGTGAGCAGTTCTTC	.	TRBV29-1	TRBJ2-1	14	.
CASSFGGFYEQYF	TGTGCCAGCAGCTTTGGCGGATTCTACGAGCAGTACTTC	.	TRBV7-9	TRBJ2-7	13	.
CASRKQGEGTEAFF	TGTGCCAGCAGAAAACAGGGTGAAGGCACTGAAGCTTTCTTT	few	TRBV28	TRBJ1-1	14	.
CASSQDSGTGALEGEKLFF	TGTGCCAGCAGCCAAGACTCCGGGACAGGGGCTCTGGAGGGTGAAAAACTGTTTTTT	few	TRBV4-2	TRBJ1-4	19	TRBD1
CASSSGTGDFDGYTF	TGTGCCAGCAGTTCCGGGACAGGGGATTTTGATGGCTACACCTTC	.	TRBV28	TRBJ1-2	15	TRBD1
CASSRGMTDTQYF	TGTGCCAGCAGCCGGGGAATGACAGATACGCAGTATTTT	.	TRBV7-2	TRBJ2-3	13	.
CASSQDSNTEAFF	TGTGCCAGCAGCCAAGACTCGAACACTGAAGCTTTCTTT	.	TRBV14	TRBJ1-1	13	.
CAWSVQTNSPLHF	TGTGCCTGGAGTGTACAGACAAATTCACCCCTCCACTTT	few	TRBV30	TRBJ1-6	13	.
CSVLTGNQGYTF	TGCAGCGTCCTGACAGGGAATCAGGGCTACACCTTC	.	TRBV29-1	TRBJ1-2	12	TRBD1
CASSSSGQGAVIYGYTF	TGTGCCAGCAGTTCGTCGGGACAGGGGGCGGTGATCTATGGCTACACCTTC	.	TRBV28	TRBJ1-2	17	TRBD1
CASSPLDSESEAFF	TGTGCCAGCTCACCACTGGACAGCGAATCAGAAGCTTTCTTT	.	TRBV18	TRBJ1-1	14	.
CSAGRGSEAFF	TGCAGTGCTGGTAGGGGCTCTGAAGCTTTCTTT	.	TRBV20-1	TRBJ1-1	11	.
CAWSREVEQYF	TGTGCCTGGAGTAGGGAGGTTGAGCAGTACTTC	.	TRBV30	TRBJ2-7	11	.
CAISESNRANYGYTF	TGTGCCATCAGTGAGTCGAACAGAGCAAACTATGGCTACACCTTC	.	TRBV10-3	TRBJ1-2	15	.
CASSQGWVGTDTQYF	TGCGCCAGCAGCCAGGGATGGGTTGGTACAGATACGCAGTATTTT	.	TRBV5-1	TRBJ2-3	15	.
CATILGGQGPYEQYF	TGCGCCACCATTTTAGGGGGTCAAGGGCCCTACGAGCAGTACTTC	.	TRBV10-1	TRBJ2-7	15	.
CASSPRLAGPLYEQYF	TGTGCCAGCAGCCCCAGACTAGCGGGGCCTCTATACGAGCAGTACTTC	.	TRBV9	TRBJ2-7	16	TRBD2
CASSSPGLARWSTDTQYF	TGTGCCAGCAGCTCTCCGGGACTAGCAAGGTGGAGCACAGATACGCAGTATTTT	.	TRBV7-8	TRBJ2-3	18	TRBD2
CASRSAAGSSYEQYF	TGTGCCAGCAGGTCCGCTGCAGGGTCATCCTACGAGCAGTACTTC	.	TRBV6-1	TRBJ2-7	15	.
CASSAQGAGNTIYF	TGCGCCAGCAGCGCTCAGGGGGCTGGAAACACCATATATTTT	once	TRBV5-1	TRBJ1-3	14	TRBD1
CASSPAGAGANVLTF	TGTGCCAGCTCACCAGCCGGGGCTGGGGCCAACGTCCTGACTTTC	.	TRBV18	TRBJ2-6	15	.
CASSLGAQNTGELFF	TGCGCCAGCAGCTTGGGAGCCCAGAACACCGGGGAGCTGTTTTTT	.	TRBV5-1	TRBJ2-2	15	.
CASSARRAGGETQYF	TGTGCCAGCAGCGCCCGAAGGGCTGGGGGGGAGACCCAGTACTTC	.	TRBV28	TRBJ2-5	15	.
CASSVLPDEGGYTF	TGTGCCAGCAGCGTACTGCCCGACGAGGGCGGCTACACCTTC	.	TRBV9	TRBJ1-2	14	.
CASRYGGSGNTIYF	TGTGCCAGCAGATACGGAGGATCTGGAAACACCATATATTTT	few	TRBV7-2	TRBJ1-3	14	.
CASSPGTGHPGNTIYF	TGTGCCAGCAGCCCCGGGACAGGGCACCCTGGAAACACCATATATTTT	.	TRBV6-7	TRBJ1-3	16	TRBD1
CASSLRTGTASTDTQYF	TGTGCCAGCAGTTTACGGACAGGGACCGCTAGCACAGATACGCAGTATTTT	few	TRBV28	TRBJ2-3	17	TRBD1
CASSVDREDTEAFF	TGTGCCAGTAGTGTGGACAGGGAGGACACTGAAGCTTTCTTT	few	TRBV19	TRBJ1-1	14	TRBD1
CASSFASSGGNTEAFF	TGTGCCAGCAGTTTCGCCTCTTCGGGGGGGAACACTGAAGCTTTCTTT	.	TRBV28	TRBJ1-1	16	.
CASSLVGVSRTVNTEAFF	TGTGCCAGCAGCTTAGTGGGCGTATCGAGGACAGTAAACACTGAAGCTTTCTTT	.	TRBV7-8	TRBJ1-1	18	.
CASSTTGMGNSPLHF	TGTGCCAGCAGCACCACAGGGATGGGAAATTCACCCCTCCACTTT	once	TRBV5-8	TRBJ1-6	15	.
CASSSDRDGGYTF	TGTGCCAGCAGCTCCGACAGGGATGGTGGCTACACCTTC	.	TRBV6-6	TRBJ1-2	13	TRBD1